A selection of T cell receptor beta chains follows, all from one sample in a study of shared clonotypes between healthy human individuals. Profiled with immunoSEQ multiplex PCR; TCRdb holds only in-frame clones, not every one. The data show some 2.3 million clones, 80% to 95% seen once. Material for sequencing was naive CD4+ T cells from PBMCs. The receptors originated from a man aged 18 to 29 in good health. Some clones in this sample may be carry-over from other donors' samples. Each CDR3 is given with its conserved first and last residue. A D gene is named only where the DNA matches it firmly. Clone size is not always given. Where it is, it says once, few, many or a class for expanded clones.

clone_size	d_call	j_call	cdr3_length	v_call	cdr3_aa	cdr3_nt
many	.	TRBJ1-3	13	TRBV9	CASSDSPGNTIYF	TGTGCCAGCAGCGACTCACCTGGAAACACCATATATTTT
once	.	TRBJ2-1	13	TRBV2	CASRESPGREQFF	TGTGCCAGCAGGGAGTCCCCGGGACGTGAGCAGTTCTTC
.	TRBD2	TRBJ2-7	16	TRBV15	CATSRGLREDSYEQYF	TGTGCCACCAGCAGAGGTCTGCGGGAGGACTCCTACGAGCAGTACTTC
once	TRBD2	TRBJ2-7	17	TRBV18	CASSPVQWTSGIYEQYF	TGTGCCAGCTCACCGGTGCAGTGGACTAGCGGGATCTACGAGCAGTACTTC
.	TRBD2	TRBJ2-3	17	TRBV5-1	CASSLGLAGGRTDTQYF	TGCGCCAGCAGCTTGGGTCTAGCGGGAGGGCGGACAGATACGCAGTATTTT
.	TRBD1	TRBJ2-5	13	TRBV28	CASRQGATKTQYF	TGTGCCAGCAGGCAGGGGGCGACGAAGACCCAGTACTTC
few	.	TRBJ1-2	11	TRBV25-1	CASSPGIGYTF	TGTGCCAGCAGTCCAGGGATTGGCTACACCTTC
.	.	TRBJ2-5	13	TRBV7-3	CASSPMGWETQYF	TGTGCCAGCAGCCCCATGGGATGGGAGACCCAGTACTTC
.	.	TRBJ1-1	14	TRBV7-3	CASSLGAMNTEAFF	TGTGCCAGCAGTTTAGGGGCCATGAACACTGAAGCTTTCTTT
.	.	TRBJ2-1	15	TRBV5-6	CASSRRGLSYNEQFF	TGTGCCAGCAGCCGGAGGGGCCTTTCCTACAATGAGCAGTTCTTC
.	.	TRBJ2-7	14	TRBV5-1	CASSLTAVDYEQYF	TGCGCCAGCAGCCTCACGGCCGTAGACTACGAGCAGTACTTC
once	TRBD1	TRBJ2-1	16	TRBV19	CASSIPGQATYNEQFF	TGTGCCAGTAGTATACCGGGACAGGCTACCTACAATGAGCAGTTCTTC
.	.	TRBJ1-1	15	TRBV7-8	CASSLLWGAGTEAFF	TGTGCCAGCAGCCTCCTATGGGGGGCGGGCACTGAAGCTTTCTTT
.	TRBD2	TRBJ2-3	16	TRBV5-6	CASRDLEGREGQTQYF	TGTGCCAGCAGAGACCTAGAGGGGCGGGAGGGCCAAACGCAGTATTTT
once	.	TRBJ2-7	12	TRBV30	CAWSVQGYEQYF	TGTGCCTGGAGTGTACAAGGGTACGAGCAGTACTTC
.	.	TRBJ1-3	14	TRBV5-5	CASSLYRVENTIYF	TGTGCCAGCAGCCTCTACAGGGTCGAAAACACCATATATTTT
once	.	TRBJ1-1	13	TRBV28	CASSLQWNTEAFF	TGTGCCAGCAGTCTCCAGTGGAACACTGAAGCTTTCTTT
.	.	TRBJ1-2	16	TRBV5-1	CASSLSPQTTNYGYTF	TGCGCCAGCAGCTTGTCCCCACAGACTACTAACTATGGCTACACCTTC
.	.	TRBJ1-3	15	TRBV15	CATSRDRLPGNTIYF	TGTGCCACCAGCAGAGACCGGCTACCAGGAAACACCATATATTTT
.	.	TRBJ2-3	15	TRBV18	CASSPLSGSPDTQYF	TGTGCCAGCTCACCACTGTCCGGGAGTCCAGATACGCAGTATTTT
.	TRBD2	TRBJ2-3	17	TRBV27	CASSPGTSGRATDTQYF	TGTGCCAGCAGCCCCGGGACTAGCGGGAGGGCCACAGATACGCAGTATTTT
.	TRBD2	TRBJ2-5	17	TRBV5-4	CASSSGLAGLGGETQYF	TGTGCCAGCAGCTCGGGACTAGCGGGACTGGGAGGAGAGACCCAGTACTTC
.	TRBD2	TRBJ2-2	15	TRBV28	CASSFGGAGTGELFF	TGTGCCAGCAGTTTCGGGGGGGCTGGCACCGGGGAGCTGTTTTTT
.	.	TRBJ1-5	15	TRBV19	CASSPGDFSNQPQHF	TGTGCCAGTAGTCCGGGGGATTTTAGCAATCAGCCCCAGCATTTT
.	.	TRBJ1-1	15	TRBV10-3	CAIKWDKGPNTEAFF	TGTGCCATCAAGTGGGACAAGGGGCCGAACACTGAAGCTTTCTTT
.	.	TRBJ2-2	17	TRBV7-9	CASSPTWGALGTGELFF	TGTGCCAGCAGCCCCACCTGGGGAGCCCTCGGCACCGGGGAGCTGTTTTTT
.	.	TRBJ2-5	14	TRBV4-1	CASSQAGQKETQYF	TGCGCCAGCAGCCAAGCGGGACAAAAAGAGACCCAGTACTTC
.	.	TRBJ1-5	14	TRBV5-5	CASSLLGSNQPQHF	TGTGCCAGCAGCTTGTTGGGTAGCAATCAGCCCCAGCATTTT
.	TRBD1	TRBJ2-2	16	TRBV4-2	CASSQYETGDTGELFF	TGTGCCAGCAGCCAATACGAGACAGGGGACACCGGGGAGCTGTTTTTT
.	TRBD1	TRBJ1-1	15	TRBV5-1	CASSRTQGLNTEAFF	TGCGCCAGCAGCCGAACACAGGGGCTGAACACTGAAGCTTTCTTT
.	.	TRBJ2-7	14	TRBV28	CASSLVGGNHEQYF	TGTGCCAGCAGCCTCGTTGGGGGTAACCACGAGCAGTACTTC
.	.	TRBJ2-3	15	TRBV5-1	CASSPRVGGTDTQYF	TGCGCCAGCAGCCCGCGGGTCGGGGGCACAGATACGCAGTATTTT
.	.	TRBJ2-3	14	TRBV5-1	CASCPPGNTDTQYF	TGCGCCAGCTGCCCCCCTGGGAATACAGATACGCAGTATTTT
.	.	TRBJ2-2	13	TRBV30	CAWQGSGTGELFF	TGTGCCTGGCAGGGGTCCGGCACCGGGGAGCTGTTTTTT
.	TRBD1	TRBJ2-7	17	TRBV10-3	CASSVGPGGSILYEQYF	TGTGCCTCCTCAGTTGGGCCAGGGGGCTCTATTCTCTACGAGCAGTACTTC
.	TRBD1	TRBJ1-1	16	TRBV7-2	CASSRDRGLPNTEAFF	TGTGCCAGCAGCCGGGACAGGGGCCTCCCTAACACTGAAGCTTTCTTT
.	.	TRBJ1-2	17	TRBV11-2	CASSSLTGGREGYGYTF	TGTGCCAGCAGCTCATTAACCGGGGGACGGGAGGGTTATGGCTACACCTTC
few	TRBD1	TRBJ2-4	15	TRBV5-1	CASSLEAGGSNIQYF	TGCGCCAGCAGCTTGGAGGCAGGGGGCTCGAACATTCAGTACTTC
.	.	TRBJ2-4	16	TRBV7-9	CASSIGPSGAKNIQYF	TGTGCCAGCAGCATCGGGCCTTCAGGGGCCAAAAACATTCAGTACTTC
once	TRBD1	TRBJ1-1	19	TRBV5-1	CASSPQVRGLLETNTEAFF	TGCGCCAGCAGCCCTCAGGTGAGGGGGCTCCTAGAAACGAACACTGAAGCTTTCTTT
once	.	TRBJ2-5	15	TRBV5-1	CASSWQTGGEETQYF	TGCGCCAGCAGCTGGCAGACAGGCGGTGAAGAGACCCAGTACTTC
.	TRBD1	TRBJ2-2	15	TRBV5-1	CASSSPRQGAGELFF	TGCGCCAGCAGCTCACCCAGACAGGGGGCCGGGGAGCTGTTTTTT
.	.	TRBJ2-7	19	TRBV28	CASSLRGGLGGLRPYEQYF	TGTGCCAGCAGTTTAAGGGGCGGGCTAGGAGGGCTCCGGCCCTACGAGCAGTACTTC
.	TRBD1	TRBJ1-2	17	TRBV4-3	CASSQDLTGTEKHGYTF	TGCGCCAGCAGCCAAGACCTGACCGGGACAGAAAAACATGGCTACACCTTC
.	TRBD1	TRBJ2-7	14	TRBV5-1	CASSLVQGAYEQYF	TGCGCCAGCAGCTTGGTGCAGGGGGCCTACGAGCAGTACTTC